The clone carrying this T cell receptor (beta chain) occurred many times. TCRdb called the 5' RACE reads again in MiXCR, with one record for every CDR3 protein. Found here are roughly 110,000 distinct CDR3 sequences, 13% to 15% of them singletons; the top ten hold under 45%. Trimming left V 3 bases short and J 8 bases short, with 10 bases between. CDR1 is SEHNR, CDR2 FQNEAQ, per germline (reference sequence). This CDR3 is built from 13 residues. This entry belongs to a study of T-cell memory formation after mild COVID-19. The TCR sequence derives from a man in his late teens or twenties who had mild COVID-19 (a few samples of this study predate the infection). Cell type and time point are not known. The sequenced sample was PBMCs or a T cell subset sorted from them (not recorded which). V is TRBV7-9 and J is TRBJ1-4; no clear D. CDR3 in DNA: TGTGCCAGCAGCTTTCCAGGCGGCGAAAAACTGTTTTTT. It specifies CASSFPGGEKLFF.